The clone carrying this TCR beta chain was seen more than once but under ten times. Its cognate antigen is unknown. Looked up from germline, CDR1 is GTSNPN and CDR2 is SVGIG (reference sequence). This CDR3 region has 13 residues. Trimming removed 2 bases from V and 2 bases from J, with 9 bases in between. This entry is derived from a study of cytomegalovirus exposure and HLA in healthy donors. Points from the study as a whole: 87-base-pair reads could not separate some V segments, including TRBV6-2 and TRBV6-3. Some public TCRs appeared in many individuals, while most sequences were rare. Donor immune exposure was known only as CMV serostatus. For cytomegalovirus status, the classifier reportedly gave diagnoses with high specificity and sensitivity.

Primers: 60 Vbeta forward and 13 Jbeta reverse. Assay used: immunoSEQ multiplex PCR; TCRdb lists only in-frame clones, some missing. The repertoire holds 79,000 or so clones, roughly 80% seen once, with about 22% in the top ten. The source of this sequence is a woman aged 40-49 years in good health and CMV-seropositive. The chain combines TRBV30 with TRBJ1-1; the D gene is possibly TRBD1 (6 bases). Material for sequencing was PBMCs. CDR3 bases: TGTGCCTGGAGTCTAGGGGGTAACACTGAAGCTTTCTTT. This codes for CAWSLGGNTEAFF. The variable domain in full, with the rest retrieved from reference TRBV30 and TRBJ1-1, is SQTIHQWPATLVQPVGSPLSLECTVEGTSNPNLYWYRQAAGRGLQLLFYSVGIGQISSEVPQNLSASRPQDRQFILSSKKLLLSDSGFYLCAWSLGGNTEAFFGQGTRLTVV.